This passage covers 15 T cell receptor beta chains from one sample sequenced in a study of immune cell composition in non-small cell lung cancer. The assay was immunoSEQ multiplex PCR, and TCRdb's table has in-frame clones only and misses some. Counted here are over 9,500 clones, approximately 60% occurring once; the ten biggest clones make up 15% to 20%. The sequencing sample was made of lung tumor tissue. Every receptor here comes from a human donor with non-small cell lung cancer.

The chain carries TRBV21-1 and TRBJ2-7; the table's D call of TRBD2 was not tested on the DNA. TRBV21-1 is a pseudogene locus. CDR3 length equals 16 residues. CDR3 DNA: TGTGCCAGCAGCAAAGAGACGGCGGGGGTAAGGCACGAGCAGTACTTC. Translating gives CASSKETAGVRHEQYF.

This chain connects TRBV4-3 to TRBJ2-2; 9 bases align to TRBD1. V lost 6 bases and J lost 4; bases outside the gene matches: 6. The CDR3 is 15 amino acids. The germline CDR1 and CDR2 sequences are LGHNA and YSLEER. In nucleotides, the CDR3 is TGCGCCAGCAGAACCGGGACAGGGACCACCGGGGAGCTGTTTTTT. Protein product: CASRTGTGTTGELFF.

CDR3 residues: CASSQVRTTQETQYF. CDR3 in DNA: TGTGCCAGCAGCCAAGTAAGGACTACACAAGAGACCCAGTACTTC. The chain employs TRBV14 and TRBJ2-5; a possible D gene is TRBD2 (6 bases). The V end was cut by 1 base, the J end by 2 bases, with 11 bases between. The CDR3 has 15 amino acids. CDR1 SGHDN and CDR2 FVKESK come from the germline V gene. The full variable domain, completed using reference TRBV14 and TRBJ2-5, is EAGVTQFPSHSVIEKGQTVTLRCDPISGHDNLYWYRRVMGKEIKFLLHFVKESKQDESGMPNNRFLAERTGGTYSTLKVQPAELEDSGVYFCASSQVRTTQETQYFGPGTRLLVL.

In this sample, this clone turned up a few times. The V gene is TRBV28, the J gene TRBJ2-7; 7 bases match TRBD1. The germline V gene encodes CDR1 MDHEN and CDR2 SYDVKM. The CDR3 totals 12 residues. Trimming cost V 6 bases and J 7 bases; bases outside gene matches: 6. The CDR3 region has the DNA TGTGCCAGCAGCCCGACAGGGTTGGAGCAGTACTTC. It is translated as CASSPTGLEQYF.

The V gene is TRBV9, the J gene TRBJ1-4, with D possibly matching TRBD1 (6 bases). V gave up 3 bases and J gave up 4 bases, with 13 bases separating them. Germline CDR1 is SGDLS and CDR2 is YYNGEE. This CDR3 region has 15 residues. CDR3 sequence (DNA): TGTGCCAGCAGCGCCGCGGGGGGGCTTAATGAAAAACTGTTTTTT. It codes for CASSAAGGLNEKLFF.

This clone was recorded only once. The rearrangement links TRBV5-6 to TRBJ2-5; D remains ambiguous. Germline values: CDR1 SGHDT, CDR2 YYEEEE. The CDR3 extends over 14 amino acids. The V and J ends lost 0 bases and 6 bases respectively, with 12 bases between them. The CDR3 sequence is CASSLAAGRKTQYF. Written as DNA, the CDR3 is TGTGCCAGCAGCTTGGCCGCAGGTCGGAAGACCCAGTACTTC.

A single count supports this clone. The rearrangement links TRBV4-3 to TRBJ2-5; D perhaps matches TRBD2 (6 bases). CDR3 length equals 15 residues. CDR1 and CDR2 from the germline V gene are LGHNA and YSLEER. V was clipped by 4 bases and J by 4 bases, with 16 bases between them. In DNA, the CDR3 is TGCGCCAGCAGCCCCACCCCGGAGGGCCGAGAGACCCAGTACTTC. This sequence encodes CASSPTPEGRETQYF.

The chain is built from TRBV20-1 and TRBJ2-7; a possible D gene is TRBD1 (5 bases). Trimming took 0 bases from V and 9 from J, leaving 9 bases between them. The CDR3 runs 11 residues. Looked up from germline, CDR1 is DFQATT and CDR2 is SNEGSKA (reference sequence). CDR3 sequence: CSARDGARQYF. The CDR3 DNA follows: TGCAGTGCTAGAGATGGGGCGAGGCAGTACTTC.

The count of this clone is one. The chain carries TRBV4-3 and TRBJ1-6; D perhaps matches TRBD1 (5 bases). Germline V gene data show CDR1 as LGHNA and CDR2 as YSLEER. This CDR3 spans 15 amino acids. The V end lost 0 bases, the J end lost 7 bases, and 10 bases lay between the germline ends. The CDR3 bases are TGCGCCAGCAGCCAAGAAGCGGGGCAGAATTCACCCCTCCACTTT. Translation gives CASSQEAGQNSPLHF.

V usage is TRBV7-7 and J usage is TRBJ2-1; 10 bases fit TRBD2. CDR1 SSHAT and CDR2 FNYEAQ come from the germline V gene (reference sequence). The CDR3 has 15 amino acids. V shed 1 base, J shed 6 bases, and the junction held 3 bases outside the gene matches. CDR3 loop: CASSLVAGGINEQFF. The CDR3 DNA sequence: TGTGCCAGCAGCTTAGTAGCGGGGGGCATCAATGAGCAGTTCTTC.

The CDR3: CASSMELAGGASCINEQFF. The CDR3 nucleotides are TGCGCCAGCAGTATGGAGTTGGCGGGAGGGGCGAGTTGTATCAATGAGCAGTTCTTC. The chain couples TRBV23-1 to TRBJ2-1, with 9 bases matching TRBD2. TRBV23-1 carries the ORF label, with uncertain function. CDR3 size: 19 residues. The ends lost 5 bases at V and 6 bases at J; junction bases unmatched: 20.

The V call is TRBV28, the J call TRBJ1-1; D possibly corresponds to TRBD1 (5 bases). Germline assignment: CDR1 MDHEN and CDR2 SYDVKM. The CDR3 is 13 residues long. Trimming left V 6 bases short and J 11 bases short, with 19 bases between. The CDR3 DNA reads as TGTGCCAGCAGGGAGACAGATACCCTTGGGGCTTTCTTT. It codes for CASRETDTLGAFF.

This sequence joins TRBV7-9 and TRBJ1-4; D is uncertain. The V gene's germline CDR1 is SEHNR and CDR2 FQNEAQ (reference sequence). Trimming cost V 8 bases and J 1 base, with 5 bases left between them. The CDR3 is 12 residues long. The CDR3 here is CASGRTNEKLFF. DNA of the CDR3: TGTGCCAGCGGGAGAACTAATGAAAAACTGTTTTTT.

V and J are TRBV29-1 and TRBJ2-7; D might be TRBD2 (5 bases). Trimming pared 0 bases from V and 3 bases from J, leaving 18 bases between. Germline V CDR1 and CDR2: SQVTM, ANQGSEA. This CDR3 comprises 16 residues. The CDR3 coding sequence is TGCAGCGTTGAAGAACCTGGCCGGGGAAGGGACTACGAGCAGTACTTC. Amino acid sequence: CSVEEPGRGRDYEQYF.

This sequence joins TRBV21-1 and TRBJ2-7; the D call TRBD2 from the table was never checked on the DNA. TRBV21-1 is termed a pseudogene. The CDR3 loop spans 17 amino acids. In nucleotides, the CDR3 is TGTGCCAGCAGCAAAACTCTAGTAGTAGCCATCTTTAGCGAGCAGTACTTC. It encodes CASSKTLVVAIFSEQYF.